Shown below are 18 T cell receptor beta chains from a single sample sequenced in a study of identical twins. Using its own MiXCR run on the 5' RACE reads, TCRdb lists one record per CDR3 protein. The sample gives around 960,000 distinct CDR3 sequences, 12% of which show up once; 1.5% to 2% is in the top ten. This sample was shared with a second study, whose subject was yellow fever vaccine responses in identical twins.

Sequencing used PBMCs. These receptors all come from a woman between 18 and 29 years old in good health.

This clonotype was recorded at least ten times. V gene TRBV28 combines with J gene TRBJ2-7, with 9 bases matching TRBD1. V was clipped by 6 bases and J by 4 bases; unmatched bases: 4. Germline V lookup: CDR1 MDHEN, CDR2 SYDVKM. The CDR3 spans 13 residues. The CDR3 region has the DNA TGTGCCAGCAGGACAGGGGGTATGTACGAGCAGTACTTC. Its translation: CASRTGGMYEQYF.

V and J are TRBV14 and TRBJ2-1; D unresolved. The germline CDR1 and CDR2 sequences are SGHDN and FVKESK. With 4 bases removed from V and 5 bases from J, the gap between germline ends came to 15 bases. This CDR3 contains 15 residues. The CDR3 DNA sequence: TGTGCCAGCAGCCCCCGTCAGTTAGGGAACAATGAGCAGTTCTTC. Residues: CASSPRQLGNNEQFF.

This clonotype was seen a few times. This chain links TRBV3-1 with TRBJ2-1; tentative D call: TRBD2 (5 bases). The length of the CDR3 is 16 residues. Germline CDR1 reads LGHDT; CDR2 reads YNNKEL (reference sequence). The V gene lost 3 bases and the J gene lost 0 bases, with 12 bases spanning the gap. The chain's CDR3 is CASSQEMGSSYNEQFF. The CDR3 DNA reads TGTGCCAGCAGCCAGGAAATGGGGAGCTCCTACAATGAGCAGTTCTTC.

This clonotype has just a few counts. The chain recombines TRBV10-2 with TRBJ2-7; TRBD2 is a possible D gene (6 bases). In germline, CDR1 is WSHSY, CDR2 SAAADI. Between the trimmed V and J ends, which lost 10 bases and 1 base, there was a span of 14 bases. CDR3 length: 13 amino acids. CDR3 in DNA: TGCGCCACCACGGGACTCCCTTCCTACGAGCAGTACTTC. The encoded protein is CATTGLPSYEQYF.

Comment on this clonotype: The germline gene is not matched at one end of the junction; a read error may be the cause. J is TRBJ2-2 and V is TRBV12-3 or TRBV12-4, with 9 bases that match TRBD1. The CDR3 consists of 18 residues. The CDR3 sequence is CASCLADGQGSYTGELFF. The DNA of the CDR3 is TGTGCCAGCTGTTTAGCGGATGGACAGGGGTCTTACACCGGGGAGCTGTTTTTT.

The genes are TRBV5-1 and TRBJ2-2; perhaps TRBD2 as D (5 bases). Trimming stripped 1 base from V and 6 bases from J, with 13 bases between. From germline, CDR1 is SGHRS and CDR2 YFSETQ. The CDR3 spans 15 residues. The CDR3 reads CASSLYTSVPGELFF. CDR3 coding DNA: TGCGCCAGCAGCTTGTACACTAGTGTCCCCGGGGAGCTGTTTTTT.

This clonotype was counted between two and nine times. The chain uses TRBV7-8 and TRBJ1-1; weak D call: TRBD1 (6 bases). CDR1 is SGHVS and CDR2 is FQNEAQ in the germline V gene. CDR3 length: 15 amino acids. Deletions cut 7 bases from V and 1 base from J, with 16 bases between. This CDR3 reads CASTKGGQGNTEAFF. The CDR3 coding sequence is TGTGCCAGCACAAAGGGGGGTCAGGGGAACACTGAAGCTTTCTTT.

This clonotype was picked up many times. This chain links TRBV6-5 with TRBJ2-1; 11 bases are shared with TRBD2. With V trimmed by 4 bases and J by 7 bases, 6 bases remained unmatched. This CDR3 comprises 15 residues. Per germline, CDR1 MNHEY and CDR2 SVGAGI. CDR3 loop: CASSSLAGGRNEQFF. The CDR3 region has the DNA TGTGCCAGCAGTTCTCTAGCGGGAGGTCGGAATGAGCAGTTCTTC.

Ten or more counts support this clonotype. The rearrangement joins TRBV3-1 to TRBJ2-2, with 9 bases lining up with TRBD1. V trimming: 4 bases; J trimming: 6 bases; junction bases outside the gene matches: 12. The CDR3 spans 17 residues. Germline assignment: CDR1 LGHDT and CDR2 YNNKEL (reference sequence). The CDR3 nucleotides read TGTGCCAGCAGCCCTCGTGGACAGGGGATTATATCCGGGGAGCTGTTTTTT. Encoded protein: CASSPRGQGIISGELFF.

This clonotype was observed a few times. The chain joins TRBV20-1 to TRBJ2-3; the D is unclear. CDR3 size: 14 residues. CDR1 is DFQATT and CDR2 is SNEGSKA in the germline V gene (reference sequence). V was clipped by 6 bases and J by 3 bases, with 16 bases between them. In nucleotides, the CDR3 is TGCAGTGCCAAGGGCCTAATCTCTACAGATACGCAGTATTTT. It yields the protein CSAKGLISTDTQYF.

This clonotype has just a few counts. V gene TRBV28 combines with J gene TRBJ2-5; D uncertain. Germline-derived CDR1 and CDR2 are MDHEN and SYDVKM. CDR3 size: 16 residues. With 5 bases removed from V and 4 bases from J, the gap between germline ends came to 20 bases. The chain's CDR3 is CASSPRRRALGETQYF. In nucleotides, the CDR3 is TGTGCCAGCAGTCCTCGCCGTAGGGCGCTGGGAGAGACCCAGTACTTC.

This clonotype has a count of ten or more. The chain uses TRBV7-2 and TRBJ2-1; TRBD1 agrees at 8 bases. Trimming cost V 5 bases and J 0 bases; bases outside gene matches: 6. The length of the CDR3 is 16 residues. The germline gives CDR1 SGHTA, CDR2 FQGNSA. Here the CDR3 reads CASSLRTGSSYNEQFF. The DNA of the CDR3 is TGTGCCAGCAGCCTCCGGACAGGGAGCTCCTACAATGAGCAGTTCTTC.

The chain joins TRBV12-3 or TRBV12-4 to TRBJ1-2; D is perhaps TRBD1 (6 bases). The V gene lost 1 base and the J gene lost 4 bases, with 10 bases spanning the gap. CDR3 length: 14 residues. The CDR3 region is CASSLEGVIYGYTF. CDR3 coding DNA: TGTGCCAGCAGTTTAGAGGGGGTGATCTATGGCTACACCTTC.

This clonotype occurred a few times. The CDR3 DNA is TGTGCCAGCAGCCCCGGGACGACCGCCACTAATGAAAAACTGTTTTTT. This encodes CASSPGTTATNEKLFF. The chain couples TRBV7-9 to TRBJ1-4; the D gene is possibly TRBD1 (5 bases). The V end lost 5 bases, the J end lost 2 bases, and 15 bases lay between the germline ends. The CDR3 covers 16 residues. Germline loops: CDR1 SEHNR, CDR2 FQNEAQ (reference sequence).

The sample holds a few counts of this clonotype. The CDR3: CATSGRASTEAFF. The CDR3 DNA sequence: TGTGCCACCTCCGGCAGGGCTTCCACTGAAGCTTTCTTT. The rearrangement uses TRBV15 and TRBJ1-1; D perhaps matches TRBD1 (5 bases). The CDR3 contains 13 residues. The V gene's germline CDR1 is LNHNV and CDR2 YYDKDF (reference sequence). The V gene lost 8 bases and the J gene lost 4 bases, with 14 bases spanning the gap. Using reference TRBV15 and TRBJ1-1 for the parts outside the CDR3, the full variable domain is DAMVIQNPRYQVTQFGKPVTLSCSQTLNHNVMYWYQQKSSQAPKLLFHYYDKDFNNEADTPDNFQSRRPNTSFCFLDIRSPGLGDTAMYLCATSGRASTEAFFGQGTRLTVV.

The chain recombines TRBV2 with TRBJ2-3; maybe TRBD2 (5 bases). The CDR3 totals 14 residues. The V end lost 1 base, the J end lost 5 bases, and 10 bases lay between the germline ends. The germline CDR1 and CDR2 sequences are SNHLY and FYNNEI. For the CDR3, the DNA is TGTGCCAGCAGTGAAGGGACTTATTTAGATACGCAGTATTTT. Translation: CASSEGTYLDTQYF.

This clonotype has ten or more counts. The chain has TRBV14 and TRBJ2-3; D possibly corresponds to TRBD1 (5 bases). Per germline, CDR1 SGHDN and CDR2 FVKESK. V lost 4 bases and J 0 bases, leaving 14 bases between the germline ends. The CDR3 consists of 16 residues. CDR3 sequence: CASSRRQGTSTDTQYF. The DNA for the CDR3 is TGTGCCAGCAGCCGCCGTCAGGGCACTAGCACAGATACGCAGTATTTT.

This clonotype was recorded many times. The genes are TRBV29-1 and TRBJ2-6; the D is unclear. This CDR3 contains 13 residues. Germline V CDR1 and CDR2: SQVTM, ANQGSEA. The V and J ends lost 6 bases and 4 bases respectively, with 10 bases between them. For the CDR3, the DNA is TGCAGCGTAGACCGCGTCGGGGCCAACGTCCTGACTTTC. Translating gives CSVDRVGANVLTF. Combining the CDR3 with reference TRBV29-1 and TRBJ2-6 gives the whole variable domain SAVISQKPSRDICQRGTSLTIQCQVDSQVTMMFWYRQQPGQSLTLIATANQGSEATYESGFVIDKFPISRPNLTFSTLTVSNMSPEDSSIYLCSVDRVGANVLTFGAGSRLTVL.